Given below is one T cell receptor (beta chain) in context. Likely unrecorded immune exposures existed in these nominally healthy donors. The data were taken from a study of cytomegalovirus exposure and HLA in healthy donors. Use of 60 Vbeta and 13 Jbeta primers characterized the PCR. Produced via immunoSEQ multiplex PCR; TCRdb's table is partial and in-frame only. The sample has roughly 110,000 clones, less than 85% seen once. Trimming took 7 bases from V and 4 from J; bases not matched to a gene: 11. The germline gives CDR1 SQVTM, CDR2 ANQGSEA. The CDR3 consists of 15 residues. The chain links TRBV29-1 to TRBJ2-1; TRBD2 matches 9 bases. The TCR originated in a man in his late teens or twenties in good health and CMV-seronegative. Sequences were obtained from PBMCs. Written as DNA, the CDR3 is TGCAGCGCCACACAGCGCGGGGGGGCTTACAATGAGCAGTTCTTC. Translation gives CSATQRGGAYNEQFF.